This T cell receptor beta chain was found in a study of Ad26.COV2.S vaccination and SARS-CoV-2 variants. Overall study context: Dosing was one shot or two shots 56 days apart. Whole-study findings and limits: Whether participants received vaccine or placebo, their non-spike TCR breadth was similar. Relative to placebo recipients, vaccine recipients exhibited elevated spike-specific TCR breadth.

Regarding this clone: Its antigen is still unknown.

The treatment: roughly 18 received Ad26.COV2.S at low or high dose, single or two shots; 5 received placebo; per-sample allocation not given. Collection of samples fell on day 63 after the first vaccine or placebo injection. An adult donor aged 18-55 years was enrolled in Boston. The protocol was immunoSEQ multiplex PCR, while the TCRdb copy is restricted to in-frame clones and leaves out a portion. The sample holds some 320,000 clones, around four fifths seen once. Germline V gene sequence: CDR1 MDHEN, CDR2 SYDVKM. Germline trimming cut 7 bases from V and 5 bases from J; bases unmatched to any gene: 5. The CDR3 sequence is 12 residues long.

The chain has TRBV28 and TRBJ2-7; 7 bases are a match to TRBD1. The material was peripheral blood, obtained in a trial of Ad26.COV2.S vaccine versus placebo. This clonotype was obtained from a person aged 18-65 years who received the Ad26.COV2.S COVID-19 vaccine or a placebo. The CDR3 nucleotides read TGTGCCAGCAAGACAGGGTACCACGAGCAGTACTTC. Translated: CASKTGYHEQYF.